This TCR beta chain was identified during a study of blood T cell repertoires in COVID-19. Sequencing used immunoSEQ multiplex PCR; TCRdb keeps in-frame clones, though not all of them. The sample carries about 240,000 clones, around 85% recorded once. Unmatched junction bases numbered 18, after V lost 0 bases and J lost 15 bases. The CDR3 covers 17 residues. The germline gives CDR1 MGHRA, CDR2 YSYEKL. The sequenced material came from peripheral blood. The TCR comes from a woman of 80 years or more with acute or convalescent COVID-19. The chain joins TRBV4-1 to TRBJ2-2, with 8 bases identical to TRBD1. The DNA for the CDR3 is TGCGCCAGCAGCCAAGAAATCTACGTGACAGGGGCCCCTAAGTTGTTTTTT. This sequence encodes CASSQEIYVTGAPKLFF.